Listed below are T cell receptor beta chains from one sample, sequenced in a study of T-cell memory formation after mild COVID-19. TCRdb reanalysed the 5' RACE reads using MiXCR and keeps one entry per CDR3 protein. The repertoire holds about 500,000 distinct CDR3 sequences, with around 21% as singletons. The sequenced sample consisted of PBMCs or a T cell subset sorted from them (not recorded which). The receptor source for this set is an adult woman who had mild COVID-19 (a few samples of this study predate the infection). Cell type and time point are not known. Each CDR3 is given with its conserved first and last residue. The D gene is left open where the match is weak. For some rows the clone size is stated as once, few or many, or as a class when expanded; others skip it.

J,size,V,D,length,DNA,CDR3
TRBJ2-5,few,TRBV7-2,TRBD2,16,TGTGCCAGCAGCTTAGGGGTAGCGGGTTTAAGAGAGACCCAGTACTTC,CASSLGVAGLRETQYF
TRBJ1-1,-,TRBV9,-,14,TGTGCCAGCAGCGTATCCAGGGTGAACACTGAAGCTTTCTTT,CASSVSRVNTEAFF
TRBJ2-3,-,TRBV7-9,-,15,TGTGCCAGCAGCCTTAGCGGTCCTAGCACAGATACGCAGTATTTT,CASSLSGPSTDTQYF
TRBJ2-2,-,TRBV6-5,-,14,TGTGCCAGCAGTTACCGGACAGCCACCGGGGAGCTGTTTTTT,CASSYRTATGELFF
TRBJ2-2,-,TRBV5-1,-,17,TGCGCCAGCAGCCATCTAAGCGGACCCTTAAACACCGGGGAGCTGTTTTTT,CASSHLSGPLNTGELFF
TRBJ2-7,-,TRBV4-1,-,16,TGCGCCAGCAGCCGGGTTGGTGGACCTATTATTGACGAGCAGTACTTC,CASSRVGGPIIDEQYF
TRBJ2-5,few,TRBV5-1,TRBD1,16,TGCGCCAGCAGCCACGGCTATGGGGACAGGGAAGAGACCCAGTACTTC,CASSHGYGDREETQYF
TRBJ2-2,-,TRBV12-3/TRBV12-4,-,15,TGTGCCAGCAGTTTAAGGGGGGGCAGCACCGGGGAGCTGTTTTTT,CASSLRGGSTGELFF
TRBJ1-2,-,TRBV7-3,-,13,TGTGCCAGCAGCCCGTCCCAAAAGGATGGCTACACCTTC,CASSPSQKDGYTF
TRBJ2-5,few,TRBV4-2,-,18,TGTGCCAGCAGCCAAGAGAGATCGTATAGCCCTTCGATGGGGACCCAGTACTTC,CASSQERSYSPSMGTQYF
TRBJ2-1,few,TRBV7-6,-,15,TGTGCCAGCAGCCCGCAAATTTCCTCCTACAATGAGCAGTTCTTC,CASSPQISSYNEQFF
TRBJ2-1,-,TRBV25-1,-,17,TGTGCCAGCAGCCCGAAGGTGTCTTCCCCGAAGTACAATGAGCAGTTCTTC,CASSPKVSSPKYNEQFF
TRBJ2-1,-,TRBV4-1,-,12,TGCGCCAGCAGCCATCCAGGGCGTGAGCAGTTCTTC,CASSHPGREQFF
TRBJ2-2,few,TRBV5-4,-,17,TGTGCCAGCAGCTCGATCCTGTCGGGAAGTTACACCGGGGAGCTGTTTTTT,CASSSILSGSYTGELFF
TRBJ2-4,-,TRBV7-2,-,15,TGTGCCAGCAGCCCAGTGGGGGACTGGCGAAACATTCAGTACTTC,CASSPVGDWRNIQYF
TRBJ2-1,-,TRBV6-6,TRBD1,16,TGTGCCAGCAGTTACCCCGGGACAGGGGGCTACAATGAGCAGTTCTTC,CASSYPGTGGYNEQFF
TRBJ1-1,-,TRBV4-1,-,14,TGCGCCAGCAGGGCAGGGACCCGAGGGACTGAAGCTTTCTTT,CASRAGTRGTEAFF
TRBJ2-3,-,TRBV19,-,13,TGTGCCAGCGACGACAGGGAGGGAGATACGCAGTATTTT,CASDDREGDTQYF
TRBJ1-5,-,TRBV24-1,-,15,TGTGCCACCAGTGATCGGAGGGGCGCGGGTCAGCCCCAGCATTTT,CATSDRRGAGQPQHF
TRBJ1-2,-,TRBV5-1,TRBD1,14,TGCGCCAGCAGCGCGGACAGGGTCGGCTATGGCTACACCTTC,CASSADRVGYGYTF
TRBJ1-4,-,TRBV29-1,TRBD1,13,TGCAGCGTATACAGGGGGACAAATGAAAAACTGTTTTTT,CSVYRGTNEKLFF
TRBJ1-1,once,TRBV20-1,-,13,TGCAGTTCTCTCAGGGGTAAGAACACTGAAGCTTTCTTT,CSSLRGKNTEAFF
TRBJ2-5,-,TRBV6-4,-,14,TGTGCCAGCAGTGACTCGGACACCAAAGAGACCCAGTACTTC,CASSDSDTKETQYF
TRBJ2-4,-,TRBV10-3,TRBD1,17,TGTGCCATCAGTCCCCTTCCAGACAGGGAAGCCAAAAACATTCAGTACTTC,CAISPLPDREAKNIQYF
TRBJ2-7,once,TRBV6-6,-,14,TGTGCCAGCAGTTACTCGAAGGGGCAGGACGAGCAGTACTTC,CASSYSKGQDEQYF
TRBJ1-4,-,TRBV20-1,TRBD1,15,TGCAGTGCTAGACGGCGACAGGGGGCGGGTGAAAAACTGTTTTTT,CSARRRQGAGEKLFF
TRBJ2-3,few,TRBV7-9,-,12,TGTGCCAGCAGACTGAACACAGATACGCAGTATTTT,CASRLNTDTQYF
TRBJ2-6,few,TRBV4-3,-,17,TGCGCCAGCAGCCAAGAGAGTGCGGGATCTGGGGCCAACGTCCTGACTTTC,CASSQESAGSGANVLTF
TRBJ1-1,-,TRBV6-6,-,12,TGTGCCAGCAGCCAAAGGGTGACTGAAGCTTTCTTT,CASSQRVTEAFF
TRBJ2-1,few,TRBV6-2/TRBV6-3,-,14,TGTGCCAGCAGTTACACGACATCTTCGGATGAGCAGTTCTTC,CASSYTTSSDEQFF
TRBJ2-3,-,TRBV5-6,-,16,TGTGCCAGCAGCTTGACGGGCAGGGATGAACCAGATACGCAGTATTTT,CASSLTGRDEPDTQYF
TRBJ1-6,few,TRBV7-2,-,13,TGTGCCAGCATTGGAAGGAATAATTCACCCCTCCACTTT,CASIGRNNSPLHF
TRBJ2-1,few,TRBV7-7,TRBD2,19,TGTGCTAGCAGCGCAGGCCCCGGGACTAGCGAGGCCTCCTACAATGAGCAGTTCTTC,CASSAGPGTSEASYNEQFF
TRBJ2-7,few,TRBV12-3/TRBV12-4,-,14,TGTGCCAGCAGTTCCCTTCCGGCCCCCTACGAGCAGTACTTC,CASSSLPAPYEQYF
TRBJ1-1,-,TRBV7-9,-,12,TGTGCCAGCAGCTCCAAATGGACTGAAGCTTTCTTT,CASSSKWTEAFF
TRBJ2-1,few,TRBV5-1,-,18,TGCGCCAGCAGCTCGGCCAATCTAGCGACCAGCTCCTACAATGAGCAGTTCTTC,CASSSANLATSSYNEQFF
TRBJ2-7,-,TRBV5-1,-,14,TGCGCCAGCAGCTTGGGACAGTTTCGCGACGAGCAGTACTTC,CASSLGQFRDEQYF
TRBJ2-7,few,TRBV29-1,TRBD2,15,TGCAGCGCGTCACTAGCGGGACATGCCCCCTACGAGCAGTACTTC,CSASLAGHAPYEQYF
TRBJ1-1,-,TRBV15,-,11,TGTGCCACCAGCAGGACCACTGAAGCTTTCTTT,CATSRTTEAFF
TRBJ2-3,-,TRBV18,-,13,TGTGCCAGCTCACCTACCCACCAGTTTACGCAGTATTTT,CASSPTHQFTQYF
TRBJ2-5,few,TRBV27,TRBD2,16,TGTGCCAGCAGGAGCGGGAGGGGCGGTGTGGTCGAGACCCAGTACTTC,CASRSGRGGVVETQYF
TRBJ1-5,many,TRBV5-1,-,14,TGCGCCAGCAGCTTGGGGTCCCACGGGCAGCCCCAGCATTTT,CASSLGSHGQPQHF
TRBJ2-3,few,TRBV7-2,-,12,TGTGCCAGCAGCCAGACGTTGGATACGCAGTATTTT,CASSQTLDTQYF
TRBJ2-7,few,TRBV7-9,TRBD1,14,TGTGCCAGCAGCTCGGGACAGGGGAGTAGCGAGCAGTACTTC,CASSSGQGSSEQYF
TRBJ2-2,-,TRBV30,-,13,TGTGCCTGGAGTACCCTAGTATCCGGGGAGCTGTTTTTT,CAWSTLVSGELFF
TRBJ2-3,few,TRBV6-6,TRBD2,14,TGTGCCAGCCAATCCAGCGGGAGGGGAGATACGCAGTATTTT,CASQSSGRGDTQYF
TRBJ2-7,few,TRBV27,-,15,TGTGCCAGCAGTTCGAAGGGGCGTAGCTCCTACGAGCAGTACTTC,CASSSKGRSSYEQYF
TRBJ2-3,-,TRBV7-3,TRBD2,16,TGTGCCAGCAGCTTGGGACTAGCGGGGAGCGCAGATACGCAGTATTTT,CASSLGLAGSADTQYF